This passage covers 29 T cell receptor beta chains from one sample sequenced in a study of blood T cell repertoires in COVID-19 (dated by TCRdb to between 2020 and 2021). Library preparation employed the immunoSEQ multiplex PCR assay. TCRdb carries this immuneACCESS record with in-frame sequences only. Its versions omit some clonotypes, under half of them owing to an unresolved V gene in the studies checked, with the rest unexplained. The sample includes roughly 50,000 clones, with roughly 87% observed a single time. The ten most abundant clones make up more than 15% of the sample. Sequencing was done on a sample of peripheral blood. The receptors stem from a human donor with active COVID-19. The donor label of this sample is uncertain.

J is TRBJ2-2 and V is TRBV4-1; 8 bases line up with TRBD2. V lost 4 bases, J lost 0 bases, and 10 bases stayed unmatched. CDR3 size: 18 residues. In germline, CDR1 is MGHRA, CDR2 YSYEKL. CDR3 amino acids: CASSPRGSGDANTGELFF. The CDR3, as DNA: TGCGCCAGCAGCCCCCGGGGTAGCGGGGACGCGAACACCGGGGAGCTGTTTTTT.

The chain employs TRBV6-2 or TRBV6-3 and TRBJ1-2; 8 positions match TRBD1. CDR3 size: 15 residues. The germline gives CDR1 MNHEY, CDR2 SVGEGT. The V segment lost 5 bases and the J segment 9 bases; nucleotides outside the gene matches: 14. The CDR3 sequence is CASSKATGDPWCYTF. The CDR3 DNA reads TGTGCCAGCAGTAAGGCGACAGGGGACCCCTGGTGCTACACCTTC.

The genes are TRBV7-2 and TRBJ1-3; D call uncertain. V dropped 3 bases and J dropped 0 bases, with 12 bases sitting between them. The CDR3 is 16 residues long. Germline values: CDR1 SGHTA, CDR2 FQGNSA. The CDR3 here is CASSFIAGSSGNTIYF. The CDR3 DNA follows: TGTGCCAGCAGCTTTATAGCGGGGAGCTCTGGAAACACCATATATTTT.

The rearrangement joins TRBV14 to TRBJ2-7; 10 bases agree with TRBD2. The length of the CDR3 is 16 residues. The junction had 9 bases not matched to a gene; V was cut back by 7 bases and J by 0 bases. CDR1 is SGHDN, CDR2 FVKESK, per germline. CDR3 in amino acids: CASISLAGVNSYEQYF. DNA for the CDR3: TGTGCCAGCATAAGCCTAGCGGGGGTCAACTCCTACGAGCAGTACTTC.

The table lists this clone with a few counts. The CDR3: CASSQWTGSNGYTF. The CDR3 DNA is TGTGCCAGCAGCCAATGGACAGGGTCTAATGGCTACACCTTC. The chain recombines TRBV16 with TRBJ1-2, with 8 bases that match TRBD1. Germline V lookup: CDR1 KGHSY, CDR2 FQNENV. Trimming took 1 base from V and 6 from J; bases not matched to a gene: 4. The CDR3 totals 14 residues. Filled out from reference TRBV16 and TRBJ1-2, the complete variable domain reads GEEVAQTPKHLVRGEGQKAKLYCAPIKGHSYVFWYQQVLKNEFKFLISFQNENVFDETGMPKERFSAKCLPNSPCSLEIQATKLEDSAVYFCASSQWTGSNGYTFGSGTRLTVV.

The chain joins TRBV25-1 to TRBJ1-1, with D unclear. Germline V gives CDR1 MGHDK, CDR2 SYGVNS. Trimming took 3 bases from V and 1 from J, leaving 12 bases between them. CDR3 size: 15 residues. CDR3 DNA: TGTGCCAGCAGTGATTTGTCGGGTGAGAACACTGAAGCTTTCTTT. Its translation: CASSDLSGENTEAFF.

The count of this clone is one. The chain carries TRBV9 and TRBJ1-2; 7 positions match TRBD1. CDR3 length: 14 residues. J gave up 6 bases and V 4 bases, and 9 bases lay outside the gene matches. Germline V gene data show CDR1 as SGDLS and CDR2 as YYNGEE. CDR3 sequence: CASSPTTGIDGYTF. CDR3 in DNA: TGTGCCAGCAGCCCAACGACAGGGATAGATGGCTACACCTTC.

This sequence joins TRBV7-9 and TRBJ1-1, with a possible D match to TRBD1 (6 bases). The CDR3 totals 17 residues. From germline, CDR1 is SEHNR and CDR2 FQNEAQ (reference sequence). Trimming pared 2 bases from V and 1 base from J, leaving 17 bases between. CDR3 DNA sequence: TGTGCCAGCAGCTTACCATCCTCCGGGACACAGAACACTGAAGCTTTCTTT. Translated, it gives CASSLPSSGTQNTEAFF.

The chain combines TRBV28 with TRBJ1-2; the D gene is possibly TRBD1 (5 bases). V was shortened by 6 bases and J by 7 bases, with 18 bases between the two germline ends. This CDR3 comprises 14 residues. CDR1 MDHEN and CDR2 SYDVKM come from the germline V gene. CDR3 in amino acids: CASSTSSGILGYTF. The CDR3 DNA reads as TGTGCCAGCAGCACATCTTCAGGGATACTTGGCTACACCTTC.

The chain joins TRBV7-8 to TRBJ2-1; 8 bases are shared with TRBD2. From germline, CDR1 is SGHVS and CDR2 FQNEAQ. J gave up 0 bases and V 0 bases, and 7 bases lay outside the gene matches. This CDR3 region has 18 residues. In DNA form, the CDR3 reads TGTGCCAGCAGCTTAGCGAGTAGAGCGGGGGACTCCTACAATGAGCAGTTCTTC. Protein product: CASSLASRAGDSYNEQFF. Variable domain in full (rest from reference TRBV7-8 and TRBJ2-1): GAGVSQSPRYKVAKRGQDVALRCDPISGHVSLFWYQQALGQGPEFLTYFQNEAQLDKSGLPSDRFFAERPEGSVSTLKIQRTQQEDSAVYLCASSLASRAGDSYNEQFFGPGTRLTVL.

This chain uses TRBV24-1 with TRBJ1-5; D is perhaps TRBD1 (5 bases). This CDR3 is built from 16 residues. V shed 3 bases and J shed 0 bases, with 11 bases lying between them. Germline-derived CDR1 and CDR2 are KGHDR and SFDVKD. CDR3 residues: CATSDQGGFSNQPQHF. DNA for the CDR3: TGTGCCACCAGTGATCAGGGTGGTTTTAGCAATCAGCCCCAGCATTTT.

This chain uses TRBV14 with TRBJ1-5, with a tentative D call TRBD1 (6 bases). V lost 1 base, J lost 2 bases, and 15 bases lay in between. The germline gives CDR1 SGHDN, CDR2 FVKESK. The CDR3 totals 17 residues. Here the CDR3 reads CASSQAWGQIRNQPQHF. As DNA, the CDR3 is TGTGCCAGCAGCCAAGCATGGGGGCAGATACGCAATCAGCCCCAGCATTTT.

The rearrangement joins TRBV5-1 to TRBJ2-2, with a tentative D call TRBD1 (5 bases). This CDR3 is built from 14 residues. Trimming left V 6 bases short and J 1 base short, with 10 bases between. From germline, CDR1 is SGHRS and CDR2 YFSETQ. The CDR3 bases are TGCGCCAGCACTCTAACAGGGAACACCGGGGAGCTGTTTTTT. Protein product: CASTLTGNTGELFF.

The chain recombines TRBV5-1 with TRBJ1-6; 11 bases map to TRBD1. The CDR3 sequence is 16 residues long. Unmatched junction bases numbered 5, after V lost 5 bases and J lost 4 bases. CDR1 SGHRS and CDR2 YFSETQ come from the germline V gene. Here the CDR3 reads CASRGQGAPYNSPLHF. The DNA for the CDR3 is TGCGCCAGCAGAGGACAGGGGGCTCCTTATAATTCACCCCTCCACTTT.

V usage is TRBV5-1 and J usage is TRBJ2-1, with 13 bases fitting TRBD2. V trimming: 4 bases; J trimming: 5 bases; junction bases outside the gene matches: 3. CDR1 and CDR2 from the germline V gene are SGHRS and YFSETQ. CDR3 length equals 15 residues. CDR3 bases: TGCGCCAGCAGCCAGACTAGCGGGAGGCACAATGAGCAGTTCTTC. Translated: CASSQTSGRHNEQFF.

J is TRBJ1-3 and V is TRBV5-1; D might be TRBD1 (5 bases). With 0 bases removed from V and 3 bases from J, the gap between germline ends came to 13 bases. This CDR3 has 16 amino acids. Germline CDR1 and CDR2: SGHRS and YFSETQ. The CDR3 spells CASSLVGAGIGNTIYF. CDR3 sequence (DNA): TGCGCCAGCAGCTTGGTGGGTGCAGGGATTGGAAACACCATATATTTT. Full variable domain (outside the CDR3, taken from reference TRBV5-1 and TRBJ1-3): KAGVTQTPRYLIKTRGQQVTLSCSPISGHRSVSWYQQTPGQGLQFLFEYFSETQRNKGNFPGRFSGRQFSNSRSEMNVSTLELGDSALYLCASSLVGAGIGNTIYFGEGSWLTVV.

The J gene is TRBJ2-7, the V gene TRBV5-8, with TRBD1 as a possible D gene (6 bases). Germline-derived CDR1 and CDR2 are SGHTS and YDEGEE. Between the trimmed V and J ends, which lost 4 bases and 3 bases, there was a span of 23 bases. This CDR3 contains 17 residues. Here the CDR3 reads CASSGRWGHSTDYEQYF. The CDR3 DNA reads TGTGCCAGCAGCGGAAGGTGGGGACACTCAACGGACTACGAGCAGTACTTC.

This chain joins TRBV4-1 and TRBJ2-5, with a tentative D call TRBD1 (7 bases). Trimming took off 1 base at V and 5 bases at J, with 20 bases between the two ends. Germline loops: CDR1 MGHRA, CDR2 YSYEKL. The CDR3 contains 17 residues. CDR3 sequence: CASSQVAAGGRTETQYF. The CDR3 DNA reads TGCGCCAGCAGCCAAGTCGCGGCAGGGGGGCGGACTGAGACCCAGTACTTC.

The genes are TRBV6-5 and TRBJ1-2; D is ambiguous. Germline V gives CDR1 MNHEY, CDR2 SVGAGI. Trimming stripped 5 bases from V and 4 bases from J, with 17 bases between. The length of the CDR3 is 15 residues. This CDR3 reads CASSPDVAPIYGYTF. Here the CDR3 DNA reads TGTGCCAGCAGTCCCGACGTAGCCCCAATCTATGGCTACACCTTC.

This chain joins TRBV2 and TRBJ1-2; 10 nucleotides align to TRBD1. Unmatched junction bases numbered 6, after V lost 5 bases and J lost 6 bases. Germline V gives CDR1 SNHLY, CDR2 FYNNEI. This CDR3 region has 14 residues. CDR3 bases: TGTGCCAGCAGTACCCGGACAGGGGGGAATGGCTACACCTTC. It codes for CASSTRTGGNGYTF. Based on the CDR3 plus reference TRBV2 and TRBJ1-2, the full variable domain is EPEVTQTPSHQVTQMGQEVILRCVPISNHLYFYWYRQILGQKVEFLVSFYNNEISEKSEIFDDQFSVERPDGSNFTLKIRSTKLEDSAMYFCASSTRTGGNGYTFGSGTRLTVV.

As for this clone: The same CDR3 can be traced to other DNA sequences in this sample. This chain uses TRBV4-3 with TRBJ2-7, with TRBD2 matching over 15 bases. V lost 5 bases to trimming and J lost 0 bases; unmatched junction nucleotides: 8. In germline, CDR1 is LGHNA, CDR2 YSLEER. CDR3 length: 18 amino acids. CDR3 loop: CASSWGLAGGLNSYEQYF. CDR3 coding DNA: TGCGCCAGCAGCTGGGGACTAGCGGGGGGTTTAAACTCCTACGAGCAGTACTTC.

The chain is built from TRBV6-6 and TRBJ1-4; D might be TRBD1 (6 bases). The germline CDR1 and CDR2 sequences are MNHNY and SVGAGI (reference sequence). Trimming left V 6 bases short and J 6 bases short, with 20 bases between. The length of the CDR3 is 16 residues. The CDR3 DNA follows: TGTGCCAGCAGGGGAATGGTGGGGGGGCTCGATGAAAAACTGTTTTTT. This encodes CASRGMVGGLDEKLFF.

The chain recombines TRBV5-1 with TRBJ1-2; possible D gene TRBD1, 6 bases. The CDR3 loop spans 15 amino acids. Germline loops: CDR1 SGHRS, CDR2 YFSETQ. Trimming cost V 7 bases and J 5 bases, with 21 bases left between them. The CDR3 DNA follows: TGCGCCAGCTGCCCGGATCAGGGGCGATTGTATGGCTACACCTTC. This encodes CASCPDQGRLYGYTF.

The rearrangement links TRBV19 to TRBJ2-1; D is undetermined. Germline V gene sequence: CDR1 LNHDA, CDR2 SQIVND (reference sequence). V lost 3 bases to trimming and J lost 5 bases, with 5 bases between them. The CDR3 consists of 12 residues. CDR3 sequence: CASSINDNEQFF. CDR3 coding DNA: TGTGCCAGTAGTATCAATGACAATGAGCAGTTCTTC.

This rearrangement joins TRBV19 to TRBJ2-6; D is uncertain. Germline V gene sequence: CDR1 LNHDA, CDR2 SQIVND (reference sequence). The CDR3 totals 13 residues. Trimming removed 9 bases at V and 0 bases at J, with 6 bases between. The CDR3 protein is CASRVSGANVLTF. The CDR3 bases are TGTGCCAGCCGTGTCTCTGGGGCCAACGTCCTGACTTTC.

The chain carries TRBV11-3 and TRBJ2-5; D might be TRBD2 (6 bases). CDR1 and CDR2 from the germline V gene are SGHNT and YENEEA. The CDR3 spans 17 residues. V lost 0 bases and J 5 bases, leaving 19 bases between the germline ends. CDR3 residues: CASSLESAGSIGETQYF. CDR3 nucleotides: TGTGCCAGCAGCTTAGAGTCGGCGGGGTCAATAGGGGAGACCCAGTACTTC.

The rearrangement links TRBV6-1 to TRBJ2-7; D may be TRBD1 (8 bases). CDR1 MNHNS and CDR2 SASEGT come from the germline V gene. The CDR3 length is 14 residues. V dropped 7 bases and J dropped 4 bases, with 17 bases sitting between them. CDR3 DNA: TGTGCCAGCAACCAGGGAGGGACAGGATACGAGCAGTACTTC. Translation gives CASNQGGTGYEQYF.

This sequence joins TRBV19 and TRBJ1-3, with D hard to call. Per germline, CDR1 LNHDA and CDR2 SQIVND (reference sequence). V lost 5 bases, J lost 3 bases, and 11 bases lay in between. CDR3 size: 14 residues. This chain's CDR3 is CASSPPKDGNTIYF. The CDR3, as DNA: TGTGCCAGTAGTCCACCTAAAGATGGAAACACCATATATTTT.

J is TRBJ1-1 and V is TRBV10-1, with 8 bases fitting TRBD1. The trim removed 7 bases at V and 11 bases at J, leaving 12 bases unmatched. The germline V gene has CDR1 WNHNN and CDR2 SYGVQD (reference sequence). The CDR3 is 13 residues long. For the CDR3, the DNA is TGCGCCAGCATAAGGACAGGGACCTATATGGCTTTCTTT. It is translated as CASIRTGTYMAFF.